The 3 T cell receptor beta chains given below trace back to one sample, sequenced in a study of shared clonotypes between healthy human individuals. Measured with immunoSEQ multiplex PCR; TCRdb has only the in-frame clones, and not every one. Among a few million clones listed, around 93% were seen once. CD45RO negativity and positive selection for CCR7 defined naive CD8 cells, a population that excluded terminally differentiated effector memory CD45RA+ cells. The sample taken for sequencing was naive CD8+ T cells from PBMCs. The receptors derive from a man younger than 30 in good health. Some clones in this sample may be carry-over from other donors' samples.

The chain combines TRBV2 with TRBJ1-1, with a weak D call TRBD1 (6 bases). The CDR3 spans 17 residues. The V end lost 2 bases, the J end lost 0 bases, and 16 bases lay between the germline ends. CDR1 and CDR2 (germline): SNHLY, FYNNEI. The CDR3 DNA reads as TGTGCCAGCAGTGAATGGGGGGCAGGGGCCATGAACACTGAAGCTTTCTTT. Amino acid sequence: CASSEWGAGAMNTEAFF. The complete variable domain, with remaining parts taken from reference TRBV2 and TRBJ1-1, reads EPEVTQTPSHQVTQMGQEVILRCVPISNHLYFYWYRQILGQKVEFLVSFYNNEISEKSEIFDDQFSVERPDGSNFTLKIRSTKLEDSAMYFCASSEWGAGAMNTEAFFGQGTRLTVV.

The chain links TRBV7-9 to TRBJ2-5; no clear D gene. Trimming pared 0 bases from V and 13 bases from J, leaving 12 bases between. The CDR3 spans 12 residues. Germline V gene sequence: CDR1 SEHNR, CDR2 FQNEAQ (reference sequence). CDR3 sequence reads: CASSLAEPAGYF. CDR3 coding DNA: TGTGCCAGCAGCTTAGCGGAACCAGCCGGGTACTTC.

The chain has TRBV7-8 and TRBJ2-5; D is undetermined. Looked up from germline, CDR1 is SGHVS and CDR2 is FQNEAQ. This CDR3 has 11 amino acids. Trimming removed 5 bases at V and 5 bases at J, with 6 bases between. The CDR3 DNA sequence: TGTGCCAGCAGCCCTAGGGAGACCCAGTACTTC. This translates into CASSPRETQYF.